This T cell receptor (beta chain) was sequenced in a study of blood T cells in healthy people across ages. General study results and limits: The percentage of naive T cells correlated strongly with TCR beta diversity.

This clonotype was seen only a few times. Its specificity is unknown. Combining a sample-barcoded 5' primer with a J-beta primer mix, a second PCR ran for 7 to 11 cycles. CDR3-containing paired-end reads numbering at least 2.5 million came from each sample. Each CDR3 protein is one row after TCRdb ran MiXCR on the 5' RACE reads. The sample carries some 800,000 distinct CDR3 sequences, roughly 25% recorded once. CDR3 length: 14 amino acids. Looked up from germline, CDR1 is SGHTA and CDR2 is FQGNSA. V shed 5 bases and J shed 2 bases, with 12 bases lying between them. These data were also reused for a study on T cells of mothers and their children. From that paper: A few healthy Caucasian mothers and their six children donated.

The sample consisted of blood. The clonotype comes from a boy aged 5-17 years in good health. This chain joins TRBV7-2 and TRBJ2-5, with D perhaps TRBD2 (5 bases). CDR3 region: CASSRTGIQETQYF. CDR3 sequence (DNA): TGTGCCAGCAGCCGGACGGGGATACAAGAGACCCAGTACTTC.